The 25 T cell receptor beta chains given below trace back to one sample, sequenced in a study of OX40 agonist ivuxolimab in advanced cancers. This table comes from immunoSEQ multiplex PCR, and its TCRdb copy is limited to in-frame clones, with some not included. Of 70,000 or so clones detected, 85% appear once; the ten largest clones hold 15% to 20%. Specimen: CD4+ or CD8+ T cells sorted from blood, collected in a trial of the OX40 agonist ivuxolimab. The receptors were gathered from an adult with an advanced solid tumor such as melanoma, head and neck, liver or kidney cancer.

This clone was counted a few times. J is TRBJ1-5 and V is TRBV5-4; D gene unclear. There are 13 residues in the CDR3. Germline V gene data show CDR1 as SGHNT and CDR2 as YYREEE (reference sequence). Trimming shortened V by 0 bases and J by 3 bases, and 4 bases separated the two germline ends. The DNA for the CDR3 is TGTGCCAGCAGCTTGGGTTACAATCAGCCCCAGCATTTT. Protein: CASSLGYNQPQHF.

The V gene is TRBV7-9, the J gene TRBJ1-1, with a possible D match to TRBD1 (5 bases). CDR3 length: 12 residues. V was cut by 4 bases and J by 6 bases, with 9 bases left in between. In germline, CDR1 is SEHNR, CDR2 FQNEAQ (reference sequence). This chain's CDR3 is CASSSGFAEAFF. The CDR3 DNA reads TGTGCCAGCAGCTCAGGGTTCGCTGAAGCTTTCTTT.

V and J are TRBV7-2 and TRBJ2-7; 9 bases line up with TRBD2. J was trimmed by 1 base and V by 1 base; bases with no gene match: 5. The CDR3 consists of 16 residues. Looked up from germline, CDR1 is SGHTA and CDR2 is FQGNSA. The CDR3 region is CASSLGAGGWSYEQYF. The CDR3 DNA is TGTGCCAGCAGCTTAGGCGCGGGAGGGTGGTCCTACGAGCAGTACTTC.

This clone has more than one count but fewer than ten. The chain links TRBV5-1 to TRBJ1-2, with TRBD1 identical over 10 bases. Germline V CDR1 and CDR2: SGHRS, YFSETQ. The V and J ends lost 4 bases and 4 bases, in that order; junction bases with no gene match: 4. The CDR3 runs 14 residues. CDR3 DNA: TGCGCCAGCAGCGGGACAGGGGCTACCTATGGCTACACCTTC. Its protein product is CASSGTGATYGYTF.

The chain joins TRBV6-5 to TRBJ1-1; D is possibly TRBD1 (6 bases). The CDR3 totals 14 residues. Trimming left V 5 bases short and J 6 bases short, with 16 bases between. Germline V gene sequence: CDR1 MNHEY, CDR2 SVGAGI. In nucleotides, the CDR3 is TGTGCCAGCAGTCCCCAAAGGGGGGCGTCTGAAGCTTTCTTT. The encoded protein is CASSPQRGASEAFF.

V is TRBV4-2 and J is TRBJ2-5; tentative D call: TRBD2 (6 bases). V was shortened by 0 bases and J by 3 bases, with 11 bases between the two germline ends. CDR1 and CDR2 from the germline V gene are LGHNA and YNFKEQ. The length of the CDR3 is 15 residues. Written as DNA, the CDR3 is TGTGCCAGCAGCCAAGATTCCCAGCGGGAAGAGACCCAGTACTTC. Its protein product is CASSQDSQREETQYF.

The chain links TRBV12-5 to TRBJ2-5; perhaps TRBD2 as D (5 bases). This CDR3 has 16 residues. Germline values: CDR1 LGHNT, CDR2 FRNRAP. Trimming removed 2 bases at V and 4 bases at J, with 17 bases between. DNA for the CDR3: TGTGCTAGTGGTTTGCGGAGCGCCTACGGGGTAGAGACCCAGTACTTC. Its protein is CASGLRSAYGVETQYF.

In DNA form, the CDR3 reads TGTGCCAGCAGTTTACAACAACAGGGGGAATACACCTTC. This sequence encodes CASSLQQQGEYTF. The chain uses TRBV28 and TRBJ1-2; 8 nucleotides agree with TRBD1. V gave up 2 bases and J gave up 11 bases; unmatched junction bases: 7. Germline V gives CDR1 MDHEN, CDR2 SYDVKM. CDR3 length equals 13 residues.

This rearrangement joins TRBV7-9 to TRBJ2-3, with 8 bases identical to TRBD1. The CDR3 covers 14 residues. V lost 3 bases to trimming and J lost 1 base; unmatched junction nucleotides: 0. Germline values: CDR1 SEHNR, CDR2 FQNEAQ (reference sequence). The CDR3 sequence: CASSLDRGTDTQYF. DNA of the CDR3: TGTGCCAGCAGCTTGGACAGGGGCACAGATACGCAGTATTTT. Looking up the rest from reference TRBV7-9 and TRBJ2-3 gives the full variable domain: DTGVSQNPRHKITKRGQNVTFRCDPISEHNRLYWYRQTLGQGPEFLTYFQNEAQLEKSRLLSDRFSAERPKGSFSTLEIQRTEQGDSAMYLCASSLDRGTDTQYFGPGTRLTVL.

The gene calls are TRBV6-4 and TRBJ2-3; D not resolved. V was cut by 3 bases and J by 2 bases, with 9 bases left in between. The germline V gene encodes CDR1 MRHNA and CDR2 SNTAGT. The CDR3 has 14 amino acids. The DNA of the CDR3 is TGTGCCAGCAGTGAAAGTCAGTCCACAGATACGCAGTATTTT. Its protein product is CASSESQSTDTQYF.

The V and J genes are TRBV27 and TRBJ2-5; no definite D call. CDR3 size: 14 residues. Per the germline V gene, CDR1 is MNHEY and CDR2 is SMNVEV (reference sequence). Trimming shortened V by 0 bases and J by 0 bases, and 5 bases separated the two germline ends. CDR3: CASSLSIHQETQYF. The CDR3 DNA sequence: TGTGCCAGCAGTTTATCAATCCACCAAGAGACCCAGTACTTC.

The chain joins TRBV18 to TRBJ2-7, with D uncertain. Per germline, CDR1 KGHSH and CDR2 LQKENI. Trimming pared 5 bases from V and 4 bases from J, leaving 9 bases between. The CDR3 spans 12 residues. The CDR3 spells CASSANTYEQYF. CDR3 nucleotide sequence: TGTGCCAGCTCAGCCAACACTTACGAGCAGTACTTC.

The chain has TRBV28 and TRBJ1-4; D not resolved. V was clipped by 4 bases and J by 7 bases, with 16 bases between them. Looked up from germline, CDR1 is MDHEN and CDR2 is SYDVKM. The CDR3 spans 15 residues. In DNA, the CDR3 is TGTGCCAGCAGTTCTCAAACCCAGAGGCGTGAAAAACTGTTTTTT. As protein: CASSSQTQRREKLFF. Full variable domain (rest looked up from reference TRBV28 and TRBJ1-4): DVKVTQSSRYLVKRTGEKVFLECVQDMDHENMFWYRQDPGLGLRLIYFSYDVKMKEKGDIPEGYSVSREKKERFSLILESASTNQTSMYLCASSSQTQRREKLFFGSGTQLSVL.

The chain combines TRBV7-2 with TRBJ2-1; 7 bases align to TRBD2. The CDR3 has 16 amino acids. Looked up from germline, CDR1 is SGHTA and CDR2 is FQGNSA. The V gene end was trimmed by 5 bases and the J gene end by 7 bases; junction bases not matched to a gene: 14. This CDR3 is CASSPLSSGTGNEQFF. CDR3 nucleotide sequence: TGTGCCAGCAGCCCCCTGTCCAGCGGGACGGGGAATGAGCAGTTCTTC.

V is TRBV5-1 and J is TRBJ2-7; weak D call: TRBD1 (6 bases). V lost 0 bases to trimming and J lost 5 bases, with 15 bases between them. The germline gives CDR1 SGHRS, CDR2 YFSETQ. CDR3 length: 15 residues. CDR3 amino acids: CASSLESLGGNEQYF. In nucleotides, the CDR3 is TGCGCCAGCAGCTTGGAGTCGCTTGGGGGCAACGAGCAGTACTTC.

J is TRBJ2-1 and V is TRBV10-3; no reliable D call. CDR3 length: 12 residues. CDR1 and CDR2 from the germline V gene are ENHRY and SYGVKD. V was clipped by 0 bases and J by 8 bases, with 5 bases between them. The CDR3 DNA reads TGTGCCATCAGTGAGTCGGCGGATGAGCAGTTCTTC. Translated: CAISESADEQFF.

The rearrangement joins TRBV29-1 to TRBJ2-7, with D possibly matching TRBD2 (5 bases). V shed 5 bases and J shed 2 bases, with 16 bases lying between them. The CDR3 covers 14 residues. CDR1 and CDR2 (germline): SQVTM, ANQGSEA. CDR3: CSVHQGGPTYEQYF. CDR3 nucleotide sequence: TGCAGCGTTCACCAAGGAGGCCCGACCTACGAGCAGTACTTC.

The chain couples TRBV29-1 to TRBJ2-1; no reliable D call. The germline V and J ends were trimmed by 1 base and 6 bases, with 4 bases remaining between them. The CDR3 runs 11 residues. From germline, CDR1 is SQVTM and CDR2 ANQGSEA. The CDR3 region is CSVEAGNEQFF. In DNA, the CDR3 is TGCAGCGTTGAAGCGGGCAATGAGCAGTTCTTC.

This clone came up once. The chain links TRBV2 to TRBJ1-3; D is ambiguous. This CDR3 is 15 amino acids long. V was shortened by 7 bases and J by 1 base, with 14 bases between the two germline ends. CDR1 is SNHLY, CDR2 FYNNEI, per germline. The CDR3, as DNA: TGTGCCAGCACCCCGTTGGGTTTATCTGGAAACACCATATATTTT. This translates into CASTPLGLSGNTIYF. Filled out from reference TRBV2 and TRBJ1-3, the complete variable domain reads EPEVTQTPSHQVTQMGQEVILRCVPISNHLYFYWYRQILGQKVEFLVSFYNNEISEKSEIFDDQFSVERPDGSNFTLKIRSTKLEDSAMYFCASTPLGLSGNTIYFGEGSWLTVV.

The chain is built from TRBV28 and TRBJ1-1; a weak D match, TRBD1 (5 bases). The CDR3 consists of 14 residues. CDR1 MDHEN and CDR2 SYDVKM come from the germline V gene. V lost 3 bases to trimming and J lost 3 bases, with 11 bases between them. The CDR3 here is CASSFGGGDTEAFF. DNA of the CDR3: TGTGCCAGCAGTTTTGGGGGGGGAGACACTGAAGCTTTCTTT.

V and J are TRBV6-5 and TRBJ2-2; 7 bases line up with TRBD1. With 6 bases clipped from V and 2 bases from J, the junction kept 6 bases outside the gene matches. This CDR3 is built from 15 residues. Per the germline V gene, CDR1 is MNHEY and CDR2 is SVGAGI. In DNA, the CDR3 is TGTGCCAGCAGGACGGGACAGACCAACACCGGGGAGCTGTTTTTT. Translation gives CASRTGQTNTGELFF.

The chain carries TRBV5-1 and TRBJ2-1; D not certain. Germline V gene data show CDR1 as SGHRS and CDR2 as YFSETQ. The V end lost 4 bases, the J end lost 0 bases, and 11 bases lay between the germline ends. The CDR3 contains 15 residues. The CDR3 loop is CASSTDGSSYNEQFF. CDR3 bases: TGCGCCAGCAGCACCGACGGCAGCTCCTACAATGAGCAGTTCTTC. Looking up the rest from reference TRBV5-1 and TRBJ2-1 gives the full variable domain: KAGVTQTPRYLIKTRGQQVTLSCSPISGHRSVSWYQQTPGQGLQFLFEYFSETQRNKGNFPGRFSGRQFSNSRSEMNVSTLELGDSALYLCASSTDGSSYNEQFFGPGTRLTVL.

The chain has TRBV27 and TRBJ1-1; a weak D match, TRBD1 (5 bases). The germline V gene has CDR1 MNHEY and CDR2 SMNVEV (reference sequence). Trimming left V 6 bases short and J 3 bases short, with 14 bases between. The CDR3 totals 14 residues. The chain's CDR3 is CASRWQGKYTEAFF. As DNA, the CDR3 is TGTGCCAGCAGATGGCAGGGTAAATACACTGAAGCTTTCTTT.

The CDR3 here is CASSFRDSSFYGYTF. CDR3 DNA: TGTGCCAGCAGTTTCCGGGACAGTTCTTTCTATGGCTACACCTTC. V gene TRBV6-1 combines with J gene TRBJ1-2; 7 nucleotides line up with TRBD1. The V gene end was trimmed by 5 bases and the J gene end by 4 bases; junction bases not matched to a gene: 10. Germline V gives CDR1 MNHNS, CDR2 SASEGT. The CDR3 is 15 amino acids.

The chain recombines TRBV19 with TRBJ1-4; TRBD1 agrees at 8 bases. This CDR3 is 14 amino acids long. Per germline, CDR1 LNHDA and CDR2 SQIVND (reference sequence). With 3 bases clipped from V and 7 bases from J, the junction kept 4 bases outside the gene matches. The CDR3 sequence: CASSMSTGAEKLFF. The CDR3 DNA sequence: TGTGCCAGTAGTATGTCGACAGGGGCTGAAAAACTGTTTTTT.